This T cell receptor beta chain was observed in a study of blood T cell repertoires in COVID-19. Libraries were prepared by immunoSEQ multiplex PCR; TCRdb keeps only in-frame clonotypes and omits some of them. The data contain approximately 170,000 clones, more than 70% of them singletons. The CDR3 length is 15 residues. V was trimmed by 2 bases and J by 0 bases, leaving 8 bases between them. Germline loops: CDR1 MNHEY, CDR2 SVGAGI. The clonotype originates from a man aged 35 to 55 who had recovered from COVID-19. The sequenced material came from PBMCs or T cells enriched from blood (not recorded which). The chain links TRBV6-5 to TRBJ1-3, with D unclear. The CDR3 protein is CASSYLPTSGNTIYF. The CDR3 nucleotides read TGTGCCAGCAGTTACCTGCCTACCTCTGGAAACACCATATATTTT.